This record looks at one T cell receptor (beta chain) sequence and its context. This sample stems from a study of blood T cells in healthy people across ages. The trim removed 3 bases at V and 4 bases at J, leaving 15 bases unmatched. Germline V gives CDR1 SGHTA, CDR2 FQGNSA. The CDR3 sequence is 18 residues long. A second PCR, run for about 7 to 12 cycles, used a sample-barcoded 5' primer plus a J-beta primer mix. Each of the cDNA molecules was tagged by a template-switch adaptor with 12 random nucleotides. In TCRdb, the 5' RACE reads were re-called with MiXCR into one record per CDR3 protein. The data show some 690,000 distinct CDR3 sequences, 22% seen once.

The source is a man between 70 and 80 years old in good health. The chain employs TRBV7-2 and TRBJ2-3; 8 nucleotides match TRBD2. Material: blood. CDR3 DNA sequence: TGTGCCAGCAGCTTGGGGTCCTGGAGGGGACTAGATGCAGATACGCAGTATTTT. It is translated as CASSLGSWRGLDADTQYF.